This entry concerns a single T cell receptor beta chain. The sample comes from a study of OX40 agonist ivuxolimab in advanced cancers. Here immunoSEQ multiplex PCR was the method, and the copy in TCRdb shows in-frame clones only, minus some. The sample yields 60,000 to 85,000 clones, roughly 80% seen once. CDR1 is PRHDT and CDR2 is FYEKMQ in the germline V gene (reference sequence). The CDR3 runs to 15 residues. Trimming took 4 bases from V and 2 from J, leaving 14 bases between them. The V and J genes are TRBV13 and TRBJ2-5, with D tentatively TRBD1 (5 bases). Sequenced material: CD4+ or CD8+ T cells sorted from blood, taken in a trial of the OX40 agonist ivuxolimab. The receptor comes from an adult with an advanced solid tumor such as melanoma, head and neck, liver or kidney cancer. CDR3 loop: CASSSGYDSQETQYF. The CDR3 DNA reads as TGTGCCAGCAGCTCCGGATACGACAGTCAAGAGACCCAGTACTTC.